Here is one T cell receptor (beta chain) with its context. The data stem from a study of spatial heterogeneity in lung cancer. One entry per CDR3 protein results from TCRdb running MiXCR on the 5' RACE reads. The table records about 39,000 distinct CDR3 sequences, under 6.5% of them present only once. The CDR3 length is 16 residues. Germline V gives CDR1 SGDLS, CDR2 YYNGEE. Trimming cost V 0 bases and J 5 bases; bases outside gene matches: 6. Time point meaning: sample taken at primary tumor resection. Sequencing of whole RNA from tumor, nontumor lung or frozen PBMC involved no sorting. This chain uses TRBV9 with TRBJ2-1; 9 nucleotides match TRBD2. This specimen was PBMCs, taken at surgery. This sequence originates from a male donor with early-stage non-small cell lung cancer. This CDR3 reads CASSVVAGGRNNEQFF. CDR3 in DNA: TGTGCCAGCAGCGTAGTGGCGGGGGGGCGAAACAATGAGCAGTTCTTC.